This T cell receptor beta chain was recovered during a study of blood T cells in healthy people across ages. PCR was performed a second time for about 6 to 12 cycles using a sample-barcoded 5' primer and a J-beta primer mix. Tagging of each cDNA molecule was performed by a template-switch adaptor with 12 random nucleotides. Sequencing of every sample gave 3 million or more CDR3-containing paired-end reads. TCRdb analysed the 5' RACE reads with MiXCR anew, one entry per CDR3 protein. This table holds more than 450,000 distinct CDR3 sequences, approximately 26% found once. Study-wide findings and caveats: Conclusively comparing naive with antigen-experienced cells was impossible with unsorted PBMCs.

As for this clonotype: Its antigen is still unknown.

This sample was also put to use in a study of T cells of mothers and their children.

The clonotype originates from a boy between 2 and 15 years old in good health. The sample comprised blood.

The chain's CDR3 is CASSLTGREAFF. The DNA of the CDR3 is TGTGCCAGCAGTTTGACAGGCCGTGAAGCTTTCTTT. V usage is TRBV28 and J usage is TRBJ1-1, with a possible D match to TRBD1 (6 bases). The germline V gene encodes CDR1 MDHEN and CDR2 SYDVKM. This CDR3 is 12 amino acids long. Trimming took 3 bases from V and 7 from J, leaving 9 bases between them.